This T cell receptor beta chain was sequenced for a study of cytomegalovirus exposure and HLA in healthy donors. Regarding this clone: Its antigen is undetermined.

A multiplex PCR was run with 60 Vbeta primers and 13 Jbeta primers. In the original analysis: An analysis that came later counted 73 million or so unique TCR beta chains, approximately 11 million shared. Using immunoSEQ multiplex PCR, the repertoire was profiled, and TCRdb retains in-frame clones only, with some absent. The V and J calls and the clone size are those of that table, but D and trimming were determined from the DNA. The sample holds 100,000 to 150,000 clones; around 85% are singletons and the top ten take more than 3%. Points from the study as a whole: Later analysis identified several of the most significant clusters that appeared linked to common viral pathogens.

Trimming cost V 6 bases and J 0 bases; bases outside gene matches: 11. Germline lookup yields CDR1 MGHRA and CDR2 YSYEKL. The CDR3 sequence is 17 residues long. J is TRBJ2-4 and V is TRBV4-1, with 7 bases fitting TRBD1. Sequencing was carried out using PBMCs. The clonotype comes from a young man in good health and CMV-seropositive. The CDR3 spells CASSRVQGDLAKNIQYF. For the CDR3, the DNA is TGCGCCAGCAGTCGCGTCCAGGGGGATCTAGCCAAAAACATTCAGTACTTC.